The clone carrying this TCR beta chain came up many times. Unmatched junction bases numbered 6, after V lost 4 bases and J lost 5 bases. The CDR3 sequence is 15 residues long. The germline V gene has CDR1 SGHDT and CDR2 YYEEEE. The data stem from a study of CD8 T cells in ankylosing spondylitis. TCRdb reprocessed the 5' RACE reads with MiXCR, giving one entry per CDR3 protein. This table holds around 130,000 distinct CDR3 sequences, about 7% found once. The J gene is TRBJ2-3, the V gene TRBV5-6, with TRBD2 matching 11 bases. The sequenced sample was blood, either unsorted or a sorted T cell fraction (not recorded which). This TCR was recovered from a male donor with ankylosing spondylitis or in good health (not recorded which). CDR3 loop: CASSRLAGLEDTQYF. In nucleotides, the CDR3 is TGTGCCAGCAGCCGACTAGCGGGGTTGGAAGATACGCAGTATTTT.